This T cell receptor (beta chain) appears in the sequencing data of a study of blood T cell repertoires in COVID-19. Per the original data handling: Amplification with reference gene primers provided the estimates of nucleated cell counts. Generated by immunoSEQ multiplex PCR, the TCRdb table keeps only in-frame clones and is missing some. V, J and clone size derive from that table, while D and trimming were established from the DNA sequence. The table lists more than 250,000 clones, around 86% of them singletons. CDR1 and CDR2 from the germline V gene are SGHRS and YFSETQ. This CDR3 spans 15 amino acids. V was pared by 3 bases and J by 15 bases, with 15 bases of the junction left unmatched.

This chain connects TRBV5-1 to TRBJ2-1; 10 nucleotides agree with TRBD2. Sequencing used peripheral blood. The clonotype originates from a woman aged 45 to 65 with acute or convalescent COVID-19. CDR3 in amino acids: CASSSIGLAGEPRFF. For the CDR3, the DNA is TGCGCCAGCAGCTCGATCGGGCTAGCGGGAGAGCCGAGGTTCTTC.